These T cell receptor beta chains were read from a single sample in a study of shared clonotypes between healthy human individuals. The data were produced by immunoSEQ multiplex PCR, yet TCRdb's version contains in-frame clones alone and is incomplete. Here the sample spans 800,000 to 1,200,000 clones, approximately 80% being singletons. The sequenced sample was memory CD4+ T cells from PBMCs. The receptors were gathered from a man aged 18-30 years in good health. Some clones in this sample may be carry-over from other donors' samples. The conserved cysteine and the conserved F or W are not part of the CDR3 here. The size entry is marked missing in some rows and otherwise reads once, few, many or a size class.

size,V,J,CDR3
once,TRBV5-6,TRBJ1-3,ASSRGRSPGNTIY
NA,TRBV2,TRBJ2-5,ASNPGGYQETQY
once,TRBV5-1,TRBJ2-3,ASSFEEALTDTQY
few,TRBV20-1,NA,SGADYEQY
few,TRBV10-2,TRBJ1-5,ASSGVGPDQPQH
once,TRBV28,TRBJ2-4,ASSPTSGGARNIQY
once,TRBV5-4,TRBJ2-1,ASSLEQTTYNEQF
once,TRBV5-1,TRBJ2-5,ASGLGAGQETQY
NA,TRBV28,TRBJ2-7,ASSLPQGRYEQY
NA,TRBV7-3,TRBJ2-1,ASSAEGTRMF
NA,TRBV5-1,TRBJ2-2,AGRDGTHANTGELF
NA,TRBV7-2,TRBJ1-1,ASSLGGSAEAF
NA,TRBV7-9,TRBJ2-3,ASSLAWGSTDTQY
NA,TRBV28,TRBJ1-2,ASSPEFRGSYGYT
NA,TRBV25-1,TRBJ2-2,ASSEGGRTGELF
NA,TRBV7-2,TRBJ2-1,ASSLGRGWRNEQF
once,TRBV4-1,TRBJ2-6,ASSQSGFPGGANVLT
NA,TRBV5-1,TRBJ2-2,ASRQNTGELF
NA,TRBV10-3,TRBJ2-1,AISRDYDEQF
NA,TRBV7-8,TRBJ1-2,ASSTTYYGYT
NA,TRBV2,TRBJ2-2,ASSESGSGAGELF
once,TRBV2,TRBJ2-7,ASSGGVSGEQY
NA,TRBV5-5,TRBJ1-2,ASSLQGPGYT
NA,TRBV19,TRBJ1-4,ASSTRTGENEKLF
few,TRBV4-3,TRBJ1-4,ASSHHPGTGGYDEKLF
few,TRBV7-9,TRBJ1-6,ASRFISDSPLH
NA,TRBV7-8,TRBJ1-2,ASSLRTDINYGYT
NA,TRBV30,TRBJ1-6,AWSPPQGANSPLH
NA,TRBV5-1,TRBJ2-3,ASSPDNTDTQY
NA,TRBV6-1,TRBJ2-3,ASSVQREGASTQY
NA,TRBV5-1,TRBJ1-1,ASSVSGATEAF
NA,TRBV11-2,TRBJ2-7,ASSPLGRGRSSYEQY
NA,TRBV25-1,TRBJ2-4,ASSASAPNIQY
NA,TRBV18,TRBJ1-1,ASSIQGGTEAF
NA,TRBV4-3,TRBJ1-4,ASSQGEQATNEKLF
NA,TRBV28,TRBJ1-1,ASSDRDGRNTEAF
few,TRBV5-4,TRBJ1-4,ASSSNKEGVTNEKLF
NA,TRBV5-5,TRBJ1-2,ASSRGDTGHGYT
NA,TRBV5-1,TRBJ2-3,ASSGIITDTQY
NA,TRBV7-3,TRBJ2-1,ASSPGSSYNEQF
NA,TRBV18,TRBJ2-1,ASSPQGAGTYNEQF
NA,TRBV5-4,TRBJ2-5,ASSLSQETQY
NA,TRBV6-5,TRBJ2-7,ASSYSARAKQY
NA,TRBV2,TRBJ1-1,VGQHEMNTEAF
NA,TRBV28,TRBJ2-2,ASKGAGRRTGELF
few,TRBV27,TRBJ1-5,ASPVRSHSNQPQH
NA,TRBV28,TRBJ1-1,ASSFSGQGWTGTEAF
NA,TRBV5-1,TRBJ2-2,ASSLASSGTGELF
few,TRBV6-1,TRBJ2-1,ASSEFGRLDPYRNEQF
NA,TRBV28,TRBJ1-2,ASRSGQMIGGYT
NA,TRBV28,TRBJ1-1,ASREMRTEAF
once,TRBV19,TRBJ1-2,ASSLWPYRDGYT
NA,TRBV5-6,TRBJ2-1,ASSLRQMAYNEQF